This paragraph covers one TCR beta chain sequence. The data stem from a study of shared clonotypes between healthy human individuals. CDR3 length: 19 residues. CDR1 is SGHTA, CDR2 FQGNSA, per germline. The V and J ends lost 3 bases and 2 bases, in that order; junction bases with no gene match: 9. Here immunoSEQ multiplex PCR was the method, and the copy in TCRdb shows in-frame clones only, minus some. This table has fewer than 400,000 clones, around 67% appearing once. The V call is TRBV7-2, the J call TRBJ2-5; 16 bases are a match to TRBD2. The sequence came from a man under 40 in good health. The sequencing input was memory CD4+ T cells sorted from blood. Subset noted: CD45RA-negative fraction. The CDR3 coding sequence is TGTGCCAGCAGCTTGGGTTTGGGACTAGCGGGAGGGATACAAGAGACCCAGTACTTC. It translates to CASSLGLGLAGGIQETQYF.